The 9 T cell receptor beta chains in this list originate from one sample, sequenced in a study of T cells in Graves' hyperthyroidism and ophthalmopathy. The CDR3 regions of TCR beta were amplified from RNA transcripts. HTBI primers were employed in a first-round RT-PCR of the TCR CDR3. TCRdb ran MiXCR on the multiplex PCR reads and lists one entry per CDR3 protein. The sample holds 380,000 or so distinct CDR3 sequences, 15% to 20% seen once. Sequences were obtained from blood. Source of these receptors: a woman under 30 with Graves' hyperthyroidism.

This clonotype came up many times. The rearrangement uses TRBV12-3 or TRBV12-4 and TRBJ1-2; TRBD1 matches at 9 bases. V lost 7 bases and J lost 8; bases outside the gene matches: 8. The CDR3 has 13 residues. CDR3 residues: CASKRTGVKGYTF. The CDR3 nucleotides are TGTGCCAGCAAACGGACAGGGGTGAAGGGCTACACCTTC.

This clonotype was recorded many times. This rearrangement joins TRBV18 to TRBJ2-5, with TRBD1 identical over 10 bases. The germline gives CDR1 KGHSH, CDR2 LQKENI. The CDR3 totals 14 residues. V was clipped by 7 bases and J by 5 bases; unmatched bases: 7. Here the CDR3 reads CASLQTGGGETQYF. The CDR3 nucleotides read TGTGCCAGCTTACAGACAGGGGGCGGTGAGACCCAGTACTTC.

This clonotype was counted at least ten times. The genes are TRBV6-5 and TRBJ1-2; tentatively, D is TRBD1 (6 bases). The V and J ends lost 7 bases and 5 bases respectively, with 23 bases between them. Germline CDR1 MNHEY, CDR2 SVGAGI. CDR3 length equals 16 residues. The CDR3 coding sequence is TGTGCCAGCACATCTTCCGGGGGCGGATGGTATTATGGCTACACCTTC. Translation: CASTSSGGGWYYGYTF.

The table lists this clonotype with many counts. The V and J genes are TRBV11-2 and TRBJ1-3, with 7 bases aligning to TRBD1. The CDR3 is made up of 15 amino acids. CDR1 is SGHAT and CDR2 is FQNNGV in the germline V gene. The J segment lost 8 bases and the V segment lost 7 bases, leaving 14 bases of the junction unmatched. The CDR3 here is CASTHLTGSWDTIYF. The CDR3 bases are TGTGCCAGCACCCACCTGACAGGGTCTTGGGACACCATATATTTT. Variable domain in full (rest from reference TRBV11-2 and TRBJ1-3): EAGVAQSPRYKIIEKRQSVAFWCNPISGHATLYWYQQILGQGPKLLIQFQNNGVVDDSQLPKDRFSAERLKGVDSTLKIQPAKLEDSAVYLCASTHLTGSWDTIYFGEGSWLTVV.

This clonotype was counted only a few times. The rearrangement links TRBV7-8 to TRBJ1-6, with 8 positions matching TRBD1. V was clipped by 4 bases and J by 7 bases; unmatched bases: 6. The CDR3 is made up of 15 amino acids. Germline lookup yields CDR1 SGHVS and CDR2 FQNEAQ. CDR3: CASSSGTGANSPLHF. CDR3 DNA sequence: TGTGCCAGCAGCTCGGGGACAGGAGCGAATTCACCCCTCCACTTT.

V gene TRBV6-1 combines with J gene TRBJ2-7; TRBD1 matches 9 bases. J gave up 6 bases and V 6 bases, and 6 bases lay outside the gene matches. The CDR3 totals 13 residues. Germline V gives CDR1 MNHNS, CDR2 SASEGT. CDR3 DNA: TGTGCCAGCAGGGGGACAGGGTATTTCGAGCAGTACTTC. Translating gives CASRGTGYFEQYF.

V gene TRBV3-1 combines with J gene TRBJ1-5; tentative D call: TRBD1 (5 bases). Germline loops: CDR1 LGHDT, CDR2 YNNKEL (reference sequence). Trimming took 0 bases from V and 5 from J, leaving 11 bases between them. The CDR3 has 15 residues. The CDR3 here is CASSQEIGRDQPQHF. DNA for the CDR3: TGTGCCAGCAGCCAAGAAATTGGCAGGGATCAGCCCCAGCATTTT.

A word on this clonotype: This CDR3 is missing its conserved last phenylalanine or tryptophan, likely due to a read error. V gene TRBV6-2 or TRBV6-3 combines with J gene TRBJ1-5, with unresolved D. The CDR3 runs 18 residues. CDR1 MNHEY and CDR2 SVGEGT come from the germline V gene. V lost 2 bases and J lost 1, with 18 bases in between. CDR3 coding DNA: TGTGCCAGCAGTTACCACGTGCTTGAGTTGGGAAGCAATCAGCCCCAGCATTAT. It specifies CASSYHVLELGSNQPQHY.

In this sample, this clonotype turned up many times. The V gene is TRBV20-1, the J gene TRBJ1-1, with D unresolved. The CDR3 length is 13 residues. From germline, CDR1 is DFQATT and CDR2 SNEGSKA (reference sequence). V was clipped by 1 base and J by 1 base, with 7 bases between them. CDR3 DNA: TGCAGTGCTAGAGTCTCCCCGAACACTGAAGCTTTCTTT. It encodes CSARVSPNTEAFF.